This TCR beta chain was documented in a study of T cell responses to AZD1222 COVID-19 vaccine. Study-level findings and limits: Donors, mostly white British, included more females; clonal diversity was possibly underestimated.

V dropped 6 bases and J dropped 4 bases, with 19 bases sitting between them. The CDR3 spans 16 residues. Germline V gene data show CDR1 as MDHEN and CDR2 as SYDVKM. Worth noting for this clone: Its antigen remains unidentified.

Sequenced by immunoSEQ multiplex PCR; TCRdb stores in-frame clones only, minus some. The sample lists 100,000 to 150,000 clones, more than 80% occurring once. This TCR came from an adult who received the AZD1222 COVID-19 vaccine. The sequenced sample was peripheral blood, obtained 28 days after the second AZD1222 dose. This rearrangement joins TRBV28 to TRBJ1-5, with a tentative D call TRBD1 (6 bases). CDR3 residues: CASSHRGVGLNQPQHF. The CDR3 DNA reads TGTGCCAGCAGCCATAGGGGGGTTGGATTAAATCAGCCCCAGCATTTT.